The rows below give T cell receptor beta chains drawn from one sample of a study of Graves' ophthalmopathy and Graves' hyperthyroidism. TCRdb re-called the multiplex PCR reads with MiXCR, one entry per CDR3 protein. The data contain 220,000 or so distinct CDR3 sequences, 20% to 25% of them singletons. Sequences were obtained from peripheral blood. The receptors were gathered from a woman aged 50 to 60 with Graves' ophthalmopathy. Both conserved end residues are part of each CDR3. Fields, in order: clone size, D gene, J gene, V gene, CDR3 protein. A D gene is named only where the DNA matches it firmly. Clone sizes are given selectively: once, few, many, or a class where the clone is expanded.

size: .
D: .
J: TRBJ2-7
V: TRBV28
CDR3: CASSTLEQYF

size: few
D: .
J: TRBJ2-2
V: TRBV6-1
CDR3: CASTTPGGAFTGELFF

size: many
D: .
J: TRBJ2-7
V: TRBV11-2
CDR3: CASSPWSGSSSYEQYF

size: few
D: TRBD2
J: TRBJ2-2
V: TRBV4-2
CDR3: CASSQKTRTRVNTGELFF

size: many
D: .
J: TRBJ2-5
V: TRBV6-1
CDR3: CAGGRGYQETQYF

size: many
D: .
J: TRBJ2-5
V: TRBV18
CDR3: CASSPTWTEQETQYF

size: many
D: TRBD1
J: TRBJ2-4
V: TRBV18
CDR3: CASSRGQGRALAKNIQYF

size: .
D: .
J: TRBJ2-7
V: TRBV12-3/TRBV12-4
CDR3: CASSFQGVSYEQYF

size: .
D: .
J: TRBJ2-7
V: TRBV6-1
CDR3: CASSGSESYEQYF

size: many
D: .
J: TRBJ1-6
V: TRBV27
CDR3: CASSLTDYNSPLHF

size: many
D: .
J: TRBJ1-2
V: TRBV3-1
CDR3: CASSQDFRYYGYTF

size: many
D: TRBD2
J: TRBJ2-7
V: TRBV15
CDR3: CATSRSFRLLAVSSYEQYF

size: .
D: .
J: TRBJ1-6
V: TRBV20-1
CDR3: CSASRHLNSYNSPLHF

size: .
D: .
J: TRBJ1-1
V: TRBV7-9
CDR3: CASITPYRGDTEAFF

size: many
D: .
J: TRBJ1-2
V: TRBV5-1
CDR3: CASSFTGTTNYGYTF

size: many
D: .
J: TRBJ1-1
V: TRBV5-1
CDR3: CASSLAWEPRTEAFF

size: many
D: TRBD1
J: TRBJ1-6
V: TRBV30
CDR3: CAWGPGQRNSPLHF

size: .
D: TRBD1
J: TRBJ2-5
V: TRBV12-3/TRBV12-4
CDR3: CASSLQGAAETQYF

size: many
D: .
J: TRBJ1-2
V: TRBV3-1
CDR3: CASSQVEQGNGYTF

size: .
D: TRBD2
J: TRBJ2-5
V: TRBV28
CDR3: CASSQSGSGETQYF

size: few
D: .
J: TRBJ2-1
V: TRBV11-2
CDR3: CASSFPWGAGDNEQFF

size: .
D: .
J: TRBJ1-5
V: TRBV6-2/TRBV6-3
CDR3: CASSPQEGANQPQHF

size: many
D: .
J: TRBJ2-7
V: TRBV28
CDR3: CASSFRTPYEQYF

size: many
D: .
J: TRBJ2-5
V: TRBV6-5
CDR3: CASKRGTETQYF

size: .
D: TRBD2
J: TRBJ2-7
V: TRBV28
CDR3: CASGGVESGSRNEQYF

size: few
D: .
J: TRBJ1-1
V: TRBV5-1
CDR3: CASSPDDRRNTEAFF

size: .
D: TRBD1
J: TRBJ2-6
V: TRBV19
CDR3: CASSPLGQVISGANVLTF

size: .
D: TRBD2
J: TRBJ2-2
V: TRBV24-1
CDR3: CATSGTSGFTGELFF

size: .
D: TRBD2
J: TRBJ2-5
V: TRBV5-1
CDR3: CASSFRLAVQETQYF

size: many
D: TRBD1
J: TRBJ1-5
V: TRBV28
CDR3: CASSGQGRSNQPQHF

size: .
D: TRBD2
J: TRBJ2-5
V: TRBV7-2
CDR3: CASSPPAGGRETQYF

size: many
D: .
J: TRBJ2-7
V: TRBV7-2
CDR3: CASSERRPSYEQYF

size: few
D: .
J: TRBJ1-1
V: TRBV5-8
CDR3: CASSLGPGYGTEAFF

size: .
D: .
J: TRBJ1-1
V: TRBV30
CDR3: CAYDRHTEAFF

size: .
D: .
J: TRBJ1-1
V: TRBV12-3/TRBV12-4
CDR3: CASSLSDSQGAFF

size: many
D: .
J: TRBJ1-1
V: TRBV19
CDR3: CASSSDRSNTEAFF

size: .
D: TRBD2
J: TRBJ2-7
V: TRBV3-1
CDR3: CASSRGLADNQQYF

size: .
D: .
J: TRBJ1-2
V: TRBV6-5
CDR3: CASSSGVYGYTF